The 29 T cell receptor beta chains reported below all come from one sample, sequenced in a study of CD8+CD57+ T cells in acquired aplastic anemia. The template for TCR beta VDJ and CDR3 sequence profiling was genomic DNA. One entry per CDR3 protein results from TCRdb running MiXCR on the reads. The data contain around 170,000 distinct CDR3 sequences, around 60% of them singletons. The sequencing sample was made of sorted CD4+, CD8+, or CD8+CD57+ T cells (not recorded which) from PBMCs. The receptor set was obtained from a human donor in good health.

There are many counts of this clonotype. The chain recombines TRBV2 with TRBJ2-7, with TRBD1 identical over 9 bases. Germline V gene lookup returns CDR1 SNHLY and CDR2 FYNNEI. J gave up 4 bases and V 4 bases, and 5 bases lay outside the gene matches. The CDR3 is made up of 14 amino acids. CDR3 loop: CASSVQGAQYEQYF. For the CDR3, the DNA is TGTGCCAGCAGTGTACAGGGGGCGCAGTACGAGCAGTACTTC. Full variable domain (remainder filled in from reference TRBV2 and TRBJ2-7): EPEVTQTPSHQVTQMGQEVILRCVPISNHLYFYWYRQILGQKVEFLVSFYNNEISEKSEIFDDQFSVERPDGSNFTLKIRSTKLEDSAMYFCASSVQGAQYEQYFGPGTRLTVT.

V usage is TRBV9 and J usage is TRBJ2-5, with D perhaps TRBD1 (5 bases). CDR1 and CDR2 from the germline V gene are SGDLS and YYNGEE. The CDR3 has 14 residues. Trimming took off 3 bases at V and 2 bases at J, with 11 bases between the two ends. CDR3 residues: CASSARQNQETQYF. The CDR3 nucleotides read TGTGCCAGCAGCGCACGACAGAATCAAGAGACCCAGTACTTC.

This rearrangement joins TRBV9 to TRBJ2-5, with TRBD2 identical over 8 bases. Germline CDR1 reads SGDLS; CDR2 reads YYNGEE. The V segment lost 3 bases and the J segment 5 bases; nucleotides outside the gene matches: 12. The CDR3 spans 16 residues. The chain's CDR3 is CASSAAGAGVEETQYF. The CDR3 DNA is TGTGCCAGCAGCGCTGCCGGAGCGGGGGTGGAGGAGACCCAGTACTTC.

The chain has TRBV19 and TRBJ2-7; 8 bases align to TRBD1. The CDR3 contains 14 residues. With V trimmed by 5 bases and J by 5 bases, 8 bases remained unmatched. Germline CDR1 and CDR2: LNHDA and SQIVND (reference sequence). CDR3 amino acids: CASSPRYRGNEQYF. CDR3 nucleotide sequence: TGTGCCAGTAGTCCGCGATACAGGGGGAACGAGCAGTACTTC.

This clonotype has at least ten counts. Here the CDR3 reads CASTPLEGTDTQYF. For the CDR3, the DNA is TGTGCCAGTACCCCCCTCGAGGGCACAGATACGCAGTATTTT. The gene calls are TRBV19 and TRBJ2-3; no clear D gene. The length of the CDR3 is 14 residues. Germline CDR1 and CDR2: LNHDA and SQIVND (reference sequence). The V gene lost 7 bases and the J gene lost 1 base, with 12 bases spanning the gap.

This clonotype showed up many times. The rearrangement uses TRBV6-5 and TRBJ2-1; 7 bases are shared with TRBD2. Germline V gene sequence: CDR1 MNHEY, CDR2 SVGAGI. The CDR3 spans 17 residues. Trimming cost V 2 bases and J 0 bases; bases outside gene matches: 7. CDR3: CASSYAGVSGSYNEQFF. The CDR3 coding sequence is TGTGCCAGCAGTTACGCGGGGGTGAGCGGCTCCTACAATGAGCAGTTCTTC.

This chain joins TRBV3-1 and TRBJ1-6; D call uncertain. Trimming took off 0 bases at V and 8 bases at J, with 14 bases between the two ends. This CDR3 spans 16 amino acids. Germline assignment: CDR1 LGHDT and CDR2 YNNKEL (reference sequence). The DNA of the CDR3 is TGTGCCAGCAGCCAAGATCGGTCCCCATTATATTCACCCCTCCACTTT. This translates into CASSQDRSPLYSPLHF.

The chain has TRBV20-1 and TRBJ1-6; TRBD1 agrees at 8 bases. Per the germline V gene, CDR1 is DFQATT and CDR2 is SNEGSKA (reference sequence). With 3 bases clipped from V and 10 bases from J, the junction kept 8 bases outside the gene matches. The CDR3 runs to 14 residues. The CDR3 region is CSARGQDFYSPLHF. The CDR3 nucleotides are TGCAGTGCTAGGGGACAGGATTTTTACTCACCCCTCCACTTT.

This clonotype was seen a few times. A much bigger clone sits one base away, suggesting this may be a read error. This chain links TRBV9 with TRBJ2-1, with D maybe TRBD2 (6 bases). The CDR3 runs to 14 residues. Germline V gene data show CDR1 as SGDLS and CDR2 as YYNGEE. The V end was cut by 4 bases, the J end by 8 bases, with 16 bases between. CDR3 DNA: TGTGCCAGCAGCCCCCCGGGAGTTTCCGATGAGCAGTTCTTC. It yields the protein CASSPPGVSDEQFF.

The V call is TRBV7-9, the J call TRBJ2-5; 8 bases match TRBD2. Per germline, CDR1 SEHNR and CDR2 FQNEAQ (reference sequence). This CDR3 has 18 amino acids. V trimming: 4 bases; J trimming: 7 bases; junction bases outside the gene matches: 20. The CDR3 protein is CASSSAVLAGARKGTQYF. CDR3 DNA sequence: TGTGCCAGCAGCTCCGCGGTTCTAGCGGGCGCCCGGAAAGGGACCCAGTACTTC.

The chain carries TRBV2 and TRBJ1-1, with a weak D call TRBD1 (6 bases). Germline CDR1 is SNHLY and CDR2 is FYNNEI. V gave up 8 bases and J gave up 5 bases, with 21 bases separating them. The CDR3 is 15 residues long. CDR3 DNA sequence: TGTGCCAGCGGAGAGTCGGGGGGCGCGACGACTGAAGCTTTCTTT. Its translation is CASGESGGATTEAFF.

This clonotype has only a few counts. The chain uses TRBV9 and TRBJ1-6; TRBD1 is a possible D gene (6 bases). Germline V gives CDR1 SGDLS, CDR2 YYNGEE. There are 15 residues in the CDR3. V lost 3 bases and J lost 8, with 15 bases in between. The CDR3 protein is CASSDRESGYSPLHF. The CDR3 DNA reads TGTGCCAGCAGCGACAGGGAAAGTGGATATTCACCCCTCCACTTT.

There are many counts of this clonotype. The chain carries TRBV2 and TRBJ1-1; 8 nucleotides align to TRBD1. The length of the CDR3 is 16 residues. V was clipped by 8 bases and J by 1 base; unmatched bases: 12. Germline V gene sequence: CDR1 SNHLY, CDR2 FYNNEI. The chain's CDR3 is CASFNRDRKPNTEAFF. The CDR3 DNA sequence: TGTGCCAGCTTCAACCGGGACAGGAAACCGAACACTGAAGCTTTCTTT.

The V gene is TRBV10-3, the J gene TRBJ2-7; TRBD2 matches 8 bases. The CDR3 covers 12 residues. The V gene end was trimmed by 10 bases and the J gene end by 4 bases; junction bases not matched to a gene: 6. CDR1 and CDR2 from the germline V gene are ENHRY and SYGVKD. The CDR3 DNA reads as TGTGCCACCGGGGGGGACGGTTACGAGCAGTACTTC. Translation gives CATGGDGYEQYF.

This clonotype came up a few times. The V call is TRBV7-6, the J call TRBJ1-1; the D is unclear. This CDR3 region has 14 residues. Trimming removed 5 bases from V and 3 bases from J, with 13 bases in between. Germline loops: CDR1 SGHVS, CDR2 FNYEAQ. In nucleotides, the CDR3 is TGTGCCAGCAGCCCCGGATCTTACCACACTGAAGCTTTCTTT. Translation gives CASSPGSYHTEAFF.

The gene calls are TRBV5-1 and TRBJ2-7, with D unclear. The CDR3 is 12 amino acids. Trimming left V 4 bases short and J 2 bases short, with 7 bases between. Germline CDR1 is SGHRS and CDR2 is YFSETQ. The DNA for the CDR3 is TGCGCCAGCAGCCCAGACACCTACGAGCAGTACTTC. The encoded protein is CASSPDTYEQYF.

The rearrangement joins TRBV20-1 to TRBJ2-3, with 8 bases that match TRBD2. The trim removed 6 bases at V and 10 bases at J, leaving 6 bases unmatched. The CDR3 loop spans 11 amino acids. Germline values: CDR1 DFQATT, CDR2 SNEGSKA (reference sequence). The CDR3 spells CSAPTSGPQYF. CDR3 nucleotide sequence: TGCAGTGCACCTACTAGCGGCCCGCAGTATTTT.

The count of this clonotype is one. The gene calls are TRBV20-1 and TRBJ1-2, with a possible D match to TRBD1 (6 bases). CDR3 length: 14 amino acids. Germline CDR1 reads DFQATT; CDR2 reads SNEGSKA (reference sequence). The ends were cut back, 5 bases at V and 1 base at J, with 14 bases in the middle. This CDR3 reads CSARGGGLNYGYTF. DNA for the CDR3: TGCAGTGCTCGAGGGGGTGGCCTTAACTATGGCTACACCTTC.

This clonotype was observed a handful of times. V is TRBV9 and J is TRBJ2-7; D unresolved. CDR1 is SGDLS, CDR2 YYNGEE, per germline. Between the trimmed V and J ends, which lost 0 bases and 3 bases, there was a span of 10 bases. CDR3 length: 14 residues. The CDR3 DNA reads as TGTGCCAGCAGCGTAGAATTAGGGAACTACGAGCAGTACTTC. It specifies CASSVELGNYEQYF.

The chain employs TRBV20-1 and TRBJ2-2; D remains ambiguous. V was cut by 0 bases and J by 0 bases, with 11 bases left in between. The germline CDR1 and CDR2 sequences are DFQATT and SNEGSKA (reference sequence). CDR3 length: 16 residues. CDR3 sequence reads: CSARDPWKTNTGELFF. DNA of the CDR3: TGCAGTGCTAGAGATCCTTGGAAAACGAACACCGGGGAGCTGTTTTTT.

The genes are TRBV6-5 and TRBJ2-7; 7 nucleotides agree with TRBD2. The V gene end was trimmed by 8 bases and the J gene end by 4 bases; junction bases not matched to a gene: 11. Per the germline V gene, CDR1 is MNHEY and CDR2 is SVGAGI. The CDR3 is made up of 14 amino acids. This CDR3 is CASPAGSSIYEQYF. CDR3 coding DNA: TGTGCCAGCCCAGCGGGATCCTCTATTTACGAGCAGTACTTC.

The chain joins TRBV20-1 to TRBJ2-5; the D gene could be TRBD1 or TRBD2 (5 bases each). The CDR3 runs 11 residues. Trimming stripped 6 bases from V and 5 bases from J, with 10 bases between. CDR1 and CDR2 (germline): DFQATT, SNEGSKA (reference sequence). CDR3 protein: CSAGVGETQYF. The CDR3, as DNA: TGCAGTGCGGGGGTAGGGGAGACCCAGTACTTC.

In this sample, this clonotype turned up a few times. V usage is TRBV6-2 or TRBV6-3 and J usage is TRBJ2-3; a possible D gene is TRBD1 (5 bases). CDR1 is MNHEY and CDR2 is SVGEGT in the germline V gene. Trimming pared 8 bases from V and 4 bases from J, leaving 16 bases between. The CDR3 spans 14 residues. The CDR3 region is CASLRGQESDTQYF. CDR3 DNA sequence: TGTGCCAGCCTTAGGGGCCAGGAATCAGATACGCAGTATTTT.

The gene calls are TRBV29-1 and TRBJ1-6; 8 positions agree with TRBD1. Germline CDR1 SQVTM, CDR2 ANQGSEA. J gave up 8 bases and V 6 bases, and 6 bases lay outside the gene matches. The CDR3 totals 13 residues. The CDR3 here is CSVGQGSDSPLHF. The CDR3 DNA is TGCAGCGTCGGACAGGGTTCTGATTCACCCCTCCACTTT. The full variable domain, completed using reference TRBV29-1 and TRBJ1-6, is SAVISQKPSRDICQRGTSLTIQCQVDSQVTMMFWYRQQPGQSLTLIATANQGSEATYESGFVIDKFPISRPNLTFSTLTVSNMSPEDSSIYLCSVGQGSDSPLHFGNGTRLTVT.

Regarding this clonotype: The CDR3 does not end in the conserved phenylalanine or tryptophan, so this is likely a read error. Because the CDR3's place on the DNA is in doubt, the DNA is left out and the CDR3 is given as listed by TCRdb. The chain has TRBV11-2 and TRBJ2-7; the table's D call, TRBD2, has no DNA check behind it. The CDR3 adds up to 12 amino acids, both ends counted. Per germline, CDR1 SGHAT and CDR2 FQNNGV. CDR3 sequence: CASSLGSLSRAI.

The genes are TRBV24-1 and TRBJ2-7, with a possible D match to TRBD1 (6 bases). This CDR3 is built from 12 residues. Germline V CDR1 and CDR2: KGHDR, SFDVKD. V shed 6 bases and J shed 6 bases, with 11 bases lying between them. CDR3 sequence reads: CATSHTGREQYF. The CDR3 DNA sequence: TGTGCCACCAGTCATACAGGGCGCGAGCAGTACTTC.

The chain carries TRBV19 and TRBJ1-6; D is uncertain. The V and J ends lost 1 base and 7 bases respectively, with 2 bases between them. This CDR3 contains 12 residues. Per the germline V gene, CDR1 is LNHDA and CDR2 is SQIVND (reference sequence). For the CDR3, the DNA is TGTGCCAGTAGTATAGTCAATTCACCCCTCCACTTT. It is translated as CASSIVNSPLHF.

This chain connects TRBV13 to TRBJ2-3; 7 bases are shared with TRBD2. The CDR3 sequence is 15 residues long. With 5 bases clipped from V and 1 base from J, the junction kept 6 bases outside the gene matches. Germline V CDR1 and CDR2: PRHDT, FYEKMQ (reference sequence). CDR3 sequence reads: CASSPGEGCTDTQYF. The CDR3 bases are TGTGCCAGCAGCCCCGGGGAGGGATGCACAGATACGCAGTATTTT.

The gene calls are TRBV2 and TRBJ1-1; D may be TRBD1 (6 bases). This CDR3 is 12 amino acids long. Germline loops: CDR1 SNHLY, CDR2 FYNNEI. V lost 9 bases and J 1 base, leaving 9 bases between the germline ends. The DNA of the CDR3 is TGTGCCAGTCTCAGGGGGAACACTGAAGCTTTCTTT. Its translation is CASLRGNTEAFF.